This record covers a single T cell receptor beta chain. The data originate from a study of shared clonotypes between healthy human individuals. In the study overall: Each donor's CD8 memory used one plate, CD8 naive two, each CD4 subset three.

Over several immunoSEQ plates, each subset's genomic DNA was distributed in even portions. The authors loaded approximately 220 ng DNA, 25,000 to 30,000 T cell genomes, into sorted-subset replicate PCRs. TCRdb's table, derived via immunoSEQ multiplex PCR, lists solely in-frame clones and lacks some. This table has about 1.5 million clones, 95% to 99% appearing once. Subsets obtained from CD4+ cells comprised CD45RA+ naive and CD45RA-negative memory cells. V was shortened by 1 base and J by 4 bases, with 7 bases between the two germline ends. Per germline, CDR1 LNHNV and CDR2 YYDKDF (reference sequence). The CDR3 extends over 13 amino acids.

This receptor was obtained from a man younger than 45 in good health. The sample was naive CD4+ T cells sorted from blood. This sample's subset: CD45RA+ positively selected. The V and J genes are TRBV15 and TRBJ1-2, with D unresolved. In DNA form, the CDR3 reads TGTGCCACCAGCAGAGGCGACGTCTATGGCTACACCTTC. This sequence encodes CATSRGDVYGYTF.